The 17 T cell receptor beta chains listed next were all sequenced from one sample in a study of blood T cell repertoires in COVID-19. Measured with immunoSEQ multiplex PCR; TCRdb has only the in-frame clones, and not every one. The sample carries 300,000 to 450,000 clones, around 87% recorded once. Sample: PBMCs or T cells enriched from blood (not recorded which). Source of these receptors: a young man who had recovered from COVID-19.

This chain uses TRBV11-3 with TRBJ2-2; D is unresolved. The V gene's germline CDR1 is SGHNT and CDR2 YENEEA. The CDR3 has 16 residues. V lost 5 bases to trimming and J lost 3 bases, with 16 bases between them. CDR3 region: CASSKRPARDTGELFF. The DNA for the CDR3 is TGTGCCAGCAGCAAACGTCCAGCCCGGGACACCGGGGAGCTGTTTTTT.

In this sample, this clone turned up once. The chain uses TRBV20-1 and TRBJ1-1, with no clear D. This CDR3 spans 11 amino acids. Between the trimmed V and J ends, which lost 6 bases and 2 bases, there was a span of 7 bases. Germline-derived CDR1 and CDR2 are DFQATT and SNEGSKA (reference sequence). The CDR3 loop is CSAADNTEAFF. DNA of the CDR3: TGCAGTGCCGCAGATAACACTGAAGCTTTCTTT.

In its sample, this clone was seen once. The chain employs TRBV5-1 and TRBJ2-3; 7 bases match TRBD1. The trim removed 0 bases at V and 0 bases at J, leaving 1 base unmatched. Germline assignment: CDR1 SGHRS and CDR2 YFSETQ. The CDR3 sequence is 15 residues long. CDR3 DNA sequence: TGCGCCAGCAGCTTGGGGGACAGTAGCACAGATACGCAGTATTTT. Translating gives CASSLGDSSTDTQYF.

This clone was detected only a few times. The chain recombines TRBV7-9 with TRBJ2-5; TRBD2 aligns across 9 bases. The CDR3 is 14 amino acids. Losses at the gene ends were 3 bases for V and 2 bases for J; bases not matched to a gene: 1. Germline-derived CDR1 and CDR2 are SEHNR and FQNEAQ (reference sequence). This CDR3 reads CASSFSGSQETQYF. The CDR3 DNA reads as TGTGCCAGCAGCTTTAGCGGGAGTCAAGAGACCCAGTACTTC.

This sequence joins TRBV5-1 and TRBJ1-4; D call uncertain. The V end was cut by 0 bases, the J end by 5 bases, with 14 bases between. From germline, CDR1 is SGHRS and CDR2 YFSETQ. The CDR3 has 16 amino acids. CDR3 in amino acids: CASSLAGGGLNEKLFF. In DNA, the CDR3 is TGCGCCAGCAGCTTGGCCGGTGGAGGGTTGAATGAAAAACTGTTTTTT.

The sample holds a few counts of this clone. The J gene is TRBJ2-7, the V gene TRBV7-9, with TRBD1 identical over 9 bases. Per the germline V gene, CDR1 is SEHNR and CDR2 is FQNEAQ (reference sequence). Losses at the gene ends were 1 base for V and 6 bases for J; bases not matched to a gene: 16. The CDR3 spans 18 residues. The CDR3 is CASSLVGLPLGTGSEQYF. The DNA of the CDR3 is TGTGCCAGCAGCTTAGTTGGGTTACCTTTAGGGACAGGGAGCGAGCAGTACTTC.

The V call is TRBV10-3, the J call TRBJ2-5, with a weak D call TRBD1 (6 bases). Germline-derived CDR1 and CDR2 are ENHRY and SYGVKD. CDR3 length: 18 residues. Trimming shortened V by 0 bases and J by 4 bases, and 21 bases separated the two germline ends. In DNA, the CDR3 is TGTGCCATCAGTGAGTCGAGTAGTTGGCCAGGGGTTGGAGAGACCCAGTACTTC. Translating it yields CAISESSSWPGVGETQYF.

In this sample, this clone turned up once. V usage is TRBV11-2 and J usage is TRBJ2-7, with D unresolved. Per the germline V gene, CDR1 is SGHAT and CDR2 is FQNNGV. The length of the CDR3 is 14 residues. V dropped 0 bases and J dropped 12 bases, with 18 bases sitting between them. The CDR3 here is CASSLDRSRLLTYF. In nucleotides, the CDR3 is TGTGCCAGCAGCTTAGATCGATCCAGGTTGCTAACGTACTTC.

This chain links TRBV18 with TRBJ1-1; no definite D call. Germline loops: CDR1 KGHSH, CDR2 LQKENI. V was clipped by 3 bases and J by 1 base, with 18 bases between them. The CDR3 has 17 amino acids. For the CDR3, the DNA is TGTGCCAGCTCACCCCAAACGAGAGTAACCAAGAACACTGAAGCTTTCTTT. Translated, it gives CASSPQTRVTKNTEAFF.

This rearrangement joins TRBV5-1 to TRBJ1-1; 10 nucleotides line up with TRBD1. CDR3 length equals 16 residues. The ends lost 2 bases at V and 1 base at J; junction bases unmatched: 5. Per the germline V gene, CDR1 is SGHRS and CDR2 is YFSETQ. CDR3 region: CASSLGTGEENTEAFF. In nucleotides, the CDR3 is TGCGCCAGCAGCTTAGGGACAGGGGAAGAGAACACTGAAGCTTTCTTT.

The V gene is TRBV15, the J gene TRBJ1-1; unclear D gene. V was shortened by 0 bases and J by 1 base, with 18 bases between the two germline ends. The CDR3 runs 18 residues. Germline loops: CDR1 LNHNV, CDR2 YYDKDF (reference sequence). CDR3 in DNA: TGTGCCACCAGCAGAGAATCCGTCCCCGGGTTCTGGAACACTGAAGCTTTCTTT. Protein product: CATSRESVPGFWNTEAFF.

The chain combines TRBV30 with TRBJ2-1, with 10 bases lining up with TRBD2. Germline assignment: CDR1 GTSNPN and CDR2 SVGIG (reference sequence). Unmatched junction bases numbered 7, after V lost 4 bases and J lost 7 bases. CDR3 length: 14 amino acids. CDR3 protein: CAWTSGGPGNEQFF. The CDR3 region has the DNA TGTGCCTGGACTAGCGGGGGCCCGGGAAATGAGCAGTTCTTC.

The chain is built from TRBV4-2 and TRBJ1-4, with D tentatively TRBD1 (5 bases). CDR3 size: 15 residues. Germline CDR1 and CDR2: LGHNA and YNFKEQ. The V end lost 0 bases, the J end lost 10 bases, and 15 bases lay between the germline ends. CDR3 in DNA: TGTGCCAGCAGCCAAGATCAGGGAAAGTCCGGAAAACTGTTTTTT. Translated: CASSQDQGKSGKLFF.

V is TRBV4-1 and J is TRBJ2-7, with a possible D match to TRBD1 (5 bases). V shed 0 bases and J shed 0 bases, with 9 bases lying between them. There are 15 residues in the CDR3. In germline, CDR1 is MGHRA, CDR2 YSYEKL. The CDR3 region is CASSQEPTASYEQYF. Here the CDR3 DNA reads TGCGCCAGCAGCCAAGAACCGACAGCCTCCTACGAGCAGTACTTC.

This chain connects TRBV15 to TRBJ1-5; 9 bases fit TRBD1. This CDR3 is 15 amino acids long. Per the germline V gene, CDR1 is LNHNV and CDR2 is YYDKDF (reference sequence). The ends lost 1 base at V and 6 bases at J; junction bases unmatched: 4. In DNA form, the CDR3 reads TGTGCCACCAGCAGAGCGGTGACAGGGGGTCAGCCCCAGCATTTT. Its translation is CATSRAVTGGQPQHF.

The J gene is TRBJ2-5, the V gene TRBV10-3; 9 positions agree with TRBD1. This CDR3 is built from 19 residues. Germline V lookup: CDR1 ENHRY, CDR2 SYGVKD. J lost 5 bases, V lost 2 bases, and 18 bases had no gene match. The CDR3 coding sequence is TGTGCCATCAGTGAGCCGGATGACCCGGGACAGGGTTTGATGGAGACCCAGTACTTC. It encodes CAISEPDDPGQGLMETQYF.

The chain recombines TRBV20-1 with TRBJ1-2; 7 bases line up with TRBD1. Germline CDR1 and CDR2: DFQATT and SNEGSKA (reference sequence). The length of the CDR3 is 11 residues. The ends lost 8 bases at V and 4 bases at J; junction bases unmatched: 4. In nucleotides, the CDR3 is TGCAGTCTCCGGGACAGCTATGGCTACACCTTC. As protein: CSLRDSYGYTF.